The 12 T cell receptor beta chains presented below share a single source sample, sequenced in a study of shared clonotypes between healthy human individuals. Profiled with immunoSEQ multiplex PCR; TCRdb holds only in-frame clones, not every one. The sample consists of around 510,000 clones, about 96% of them appearing once. Sequencing was carried out using naive CD4+ T cells sorted from blood. Subset specified: CD45RA+ positively selected. Receptors originate from a woman in her twenties or thirties in good health.

This clone has a single count. This CDR3 is CASSRTGNYNEQFF. The CDR3 bases are TGCGCCAGCAGCAGGACAGGGAATTACAATGAGCAGTTCTTC. The chain carries TRBV10-1 and TRBJ2-1; 8 positions match TRBD1. This CDR3 comprises 14 residues. J was trimmed by 4 bases and V by 6 bases; bases with no gene match: 5. CDR1 and CDR2 (germline): WNHNN, SYGVQD (reference sequence).

The V and J genes are TRBV2 and TRBJ2-5; D gene uncertain. The J call is uncertain, as TRBJ2-7 better fits the DNA end. Germline V lookup: CDR1 SNHLY, CDR2 FYNNEI. The CDR3 runs to 12 residues. CDR3 DNA: TGTGCCAGCAGTGAAGCGCTGTACGAGCAGTACTTC. Translation: CASSEALYEQYF.

The chain has TRBV10-1 and TRBJ2-1, with 11 bases aligning to TRBD2. The CDR3 has 15 residues. Germline V CDR1 and CDR2: WNHNN, SYGVQD (reference sequence). The ends lost 6 bases at V and 8 bases at J; junction bases unmatched: 9. For the CDR3, the DNA is TGCGCCAGCAGGGGGACTAGCGGAAGGTGGGATGAGCAGTTCTTC. Its translation: CASRGTSGRWDEQFF.

This clone has just one count. The chain uses TRBV4-1 and TRBJ1-4, with D hard to call. The CDR3 totals 14 residues. Germline loops: CDR1 MGHRA, CDR2 YSYEKL. V shed 0 bases and J shed 6 bases, with 8 bases lying between them. The CDR3 nucleotides read TGCGCCAGCAGCCAAGATCGCATTGATGAAAAACTGTTTTTT. The encoded protein is CASSQDRIDEKLFF.

The rearrangement joins TRBV7-9 to TRBJ2-7; 7 bases match TRBD1. After removal of 2 bases from V and 5 bases from J, the junction contained 12 bases not matched to a gene. The CDR3 has 16 residues. Germline CDR1 is SEHNR and CDR2 is FQNEAQ (reference sequence). The CDR3: CASSLYPDRALDEQYF. The CDR3 nucleotides are TGTGCCAGCAGCTTATACCCAGACAGGGCGTTGGACGAGCAGTACTTC. Full variable domain (remainder filled in from reference TRBV7-9 and TRBJ2-7): DTGVSQNPRHKITKRGQNVTFRCDPISEHNRLYWYRQTLGQGPEFLTYFQNEAQLEKSRLLSDRFSAERPKGSFSTLEIQRTEQGDSAMYLCASSLYPDRALDEQYFGPGTRLTVT.

The genes are TRBV19 and TRBJ1-3; D call uncertain. CDR1 and CDR2 from the germline V gene are LNHDA and SQIVND (reference sequence). The V end was cut by 5 bases, the J end by 0 bases, with 8 bases between. This CDR3 contains 14 residues. The CDR3 DNA is TGTGCCAGTAGTTGGAGGGACTCTGGAAACACCATATATTTT. Translating gives CASSWRDSGNTIYF.

The chain links TRBV6-6 to TRBJ2-7, with a possible D match to TRBD2 (7 bases). This CDR3 has 15 amino acids. V shed 6 bases and J shed 2 bases, with 17 bases lying between them. Germline CDR1 and CDR2: MNHNY and SVGAGI (reference sequence). The CDR3 DNA sequence: TGTGCCAGCAGAGAGGGGGGGAGATCCCCCTACGAGCAGTACTTC. As protein: CASREGGRSPYEQYF.

The sample holds a few counts of this clone. The chain combines TRBV4-2 with TRBJ1-1; D gene unclear. CDR1 and CDR2 from the germline V gene are LGHNA and YNFKEQ. The CDR3 is made up of 13 amino acids. Between the trimmed V and J ends, which lost 0 bases and 6 bases, there was a span of 8 bases. CDR3 coding DNA: TGTGCCAGCAGCCAAGATGTAACGGCTGAAGCTTTCTTT. This gives the protein CASSQDVTAEAFF.

The V gene is TRBV6-1, the J gene TRBJ2-1, with unresolved D. This CDR3 comprises 14 residues. Looked up from germline, CDR1 is MNHNS and CDR2 is SASEGT. V gave up 6 bases and J gave up 2 bases, with 11 bases separating them. DNA of the CDR3: TGTGCCAGCAGCAGTCGGGCCCCCTACAATGAGCAGTTCTTC. Amino acids: CASSSRAPYNEQFF.

V and J are TRBV10-3 and TRBJ2-5; weak D call: TRBD2 (5 bases). Germline V gene lookup returns CDR1 ENHRY and CDR2 SYGVKD. CDR3 length equals 13 residues. V lost 9 bases, J lost 0 bases, and 11 bases lay in between. The CDR3 here is CAMGWGDQETQYF. CDR3 DNA sequence: TGTGCCATGGGGTGGGGAGACCAAGAGACCCAGTACTTC.

This chain uses TRBV19 with TRBJ2-6, with 10 bases identical to TRBD1. Germline CDR1 and CDR2: LNHDA and SQIVND (reference sequence). This CDR3 has 19 residues. The junction had 14 bases not matched to a gene; V was cut back by 6 bases and J by 3 bases. CDR3 loop: CASSSGEDRGFYGANVLTF. Written as DNA, the CDR3 is TGTGCCAGTAGCAGTGGGGAGGACAGGGGGTTTTATGGGGCCAACGTCCTGACTTTC.

This clone was seen a handful of times. The chain combines TRBV28 with TRBJ1-2; D possibly corresponds to TRBD1 (6 bases). The V and J ends lost 6 bases and 6 bases respectively, with 14 bases between them. Per germline, CDR1 MDHEN and CDR2 SYDVKM. The CDR3 has 13 residues. This CDR3 reads CASSPYGGDGYTF. CDR3 DNA sequence: TGTGCCAGCAGCCCCTATGGGGGCGATGGCTACACCTTC.